This TCR beta chain was captured in a study of T cells after yellow fever vaccination. Findings and caveats of the study: Just a small share of clonotypes turned up in the CD4 compartment as well as the CD8 compartment. Subsequent booster samples again held most clones from primary vaccination (96% CD4, roughly 88% CD8).

They built TCR cDNA with 5'RACE template switching, a step that put in a universal primer site and UMIs. TCRdb called the 5' RACE reads again in MiXCR, with one record for every CDR3 protein. The sample includes hundreds of thousands of distinct CDR3 sequences, approximately 13% of them seen just once. As for this clonotype: Its antigen is not identified.

V was shortened by 0 bases and J by 2 bases, with 9 bases between the two germline ends. The V gene's germline CDR1 is SGHDT and CDR2 YYEEEE. CDR3 length: 16 residues. The clonotype comes from a man aged 25-45 years who received the YFV17D yellow fever vaccine. The chain carries TRBV5-6 and TRBJ2-6; D possibly matches TRBD1 or TRBD2 (5 bases each). The input for sequencing was PBMCs, taken on the day of the yellow fever booster vaccination. The CDR3 coding sequence is TGTGCCAGCAGCTTGGATGGGGGAACTGGGGCCAACGTCCTGACTTTC. Encoded protein: CASSLDGGTGANVLTF.